What follows are 21 T cell receptor beta chains derived from one specimen sequenced in a study of control samples from healthy donors and cancer patients. TCRdb keeps only in-frame clones here, not all; method: immunoSEQ multiplex PCR. Among 70,000 to 75,000 clones listed, about 90% were seen once. The sequencing input was blood. The receptors were gathered from a woman in her fifties or sixties in good health.

The chain employs TRBV9 and TRBJ2-1; 8 nucleotides agree with TRBD2. V was clipped by 4 bases and J by 2 bases; unmatched bases: 8. Germline lookup yields CDR1 SGDLS and CDR2 YYNGEE. The CDR3 totals 16 residues. This CDR3 is CASSLATSVAYNEQFF. CDR3 bases: TGTGCCAGCAGCTTGGCGACTAGCGTCGCCTACAATGAGCAGTTCTTC. Full variable domain (outside the CDR3, taken from reference TRBV9 and TRBJ2-1): DSGVTQTPKHLITATGQRVTLRCSPRSGDLSVYWYQQSLDQGLQFLIQYYNGEERAKGNILERFSAQQFPDLHSELNLSSLELGDSALYFCASSLATSVAYNEQFFGPGTRLTVL.

V is TRBV5-1 and J is TRBJ2-5; D is ambiguous. CDR1 is SGHRS and CDR2 is YFSETQ in the germline V gene. With 4 bases removed from V and 0 bases from J, the gap between germline ends came to 16 bases. This CDR3 contains 16 residues. CDR3 in amino acids: CASSPPSPGHQETQYF. In DNA form, the CDR3 reads TGCGCCAGCAGCCCGCCCTCGCCAGGTCACCAAGAGACCCAGTACTTC.

This clone was found once. The chain has TRBV28 and TRBJ1-6; D not certain. The CDR3 consists of 16 residues. From germline, CDR1 is MDHEN and CDR2 SYDVKM. The ends were cut back, 7 bases at V and 7 bases at J, with 20 bases in the middle. The CDR3 DNA sequence: TGTGCCAGCACCACTTCTAGGTCGGGAAAGAATTCACCCCTCCACTTT. Encoded protein: CASTTSRSGKNSPLHF. The full variable domain, its missing parts supplied by reference TRBV28 and TRBJ1-6, is DVKVTQSSRYLVKRTGEKVFLECVQDMDHENMFWYRQDPGLGLRLIYFSYDVKMKEKGDIPEGYSVSREKKERFSLILESASTNQTSMYLCASTTSRSGKNSPLHFGNGTRLTVT.

The rearrangement joins TRBV11-2 to TRBJ2-4; perhaps TRBD2 as D (5 bases). CDR1 is SGHAT and CDR2 is FQNNGV in the germline V gene. This CDR3 is built from 13 residues. Trimming cost V 1 base and J 8 bases, with 9 bases left between them. CDR3 protein: CASSLASRDIQYF. The CDR3 region has the DNA TGTGCCAGCAGCTTAGCCTCGAGGGACATTCAGTACTTC. The full variable domain, with the rest looked up from reference TRBV11-2 and TRBJ2-4, is EAGVAQSPRYKIIEKRQSVAFWCNPISGHATLYWYQQILGQGPKLLIQFQNNGVVDDSQLPKDRFSAERLKGVDSTLKIQPAKLEDSAVYLCASSLASRDIQYFGAGTRLSVL.

This rearrangement joins TRBV20-1 to TRBJ1-5; D unclear. Trimming shortened V by 3 bases and J by 4 bases, and 10 bases separated the two germline ends. The CDR3 sequence is 13 residues long. Germline lookup yields CDR1 DFQATT and CDR2 SNEGSKA (reference sequence). The DNA for the CDR3 is TGCAGTGCTAGTGGTAGTCGGAATCAGCCCCAGCATTTT. Amino acids: CSASGSRNQPQHF.

This chain links TRBV6-6 with TRBJ1-5; TRBD1 is a possible D gene (6 bases). V was clipped by 4 bases and J by 5 bases, with 12 bases between them. CDR1 and CDR2 (germline): MNHNY, SVGAGI (reference sequence). This CDR3 region has 14 residues. The CDR3 sequence is CASSSLGADQPQHF. In nucleotides, the CDR3 is TGTGCCAGCAGTTCGTTGGGGGCGGATCAGCCCCAGCATTTT.

The V gene is TRBV27, the J gene TRBJ1-6; 9 bases line up with TRBD1. The CDR3 runs 15 residues. CDR1 and CDR2 from the germline V gene are MNHEY and SMNVEV (reference sequence). With V trimmed by 3 bases and J by 13 bases, 10 bases remained unmatched. The CDR3: CASSFAGQGVFPLHF. For the CDR3, the DNA is TGTGCCAGCAGTTTCGCGGGACAGGGTGTTTTCCCCCTCCACTTT.

The chain carries TRBV3-1 (or the pseudogene TRBV3-2) and TRBJ1-4; no reliable D call. V was clipped by 1 base and J by 6 bases, with 6 bases between them. The germline V gene has CDR1 LGHDT and CDR2 YNNKEL (reference sequence). The CDR3 spans 13 residues. CDR3 sequence reads: CASSQGPYEKLFF. Written as DNA, the CDR3 is TGTGCCAGCAGCCAAGGTCCCTATGAAAAACTGTTTTTT.

The chain carries TRBV19 and TRBJ2-2, with D perhaps TRBD2 (6 bases). Germline loops: CDR1 LNHDA, CDR2 SQIVND (reference sequence). The ends were cut back, 3 bases at V and 4 bases at J, with 12 bases in the middle. The CDR3 runs 15 residues. CDR3 sequence: CASSILLTSTGELFF. The CDR3 nucleotides are TGTGCCAGTAGTATCCTTCTGACTAGCACCGGGGAGCTGTTTTTT.

The chain has TRBV7-8 and TRBJ2-1, with 7 positions matching TRBD2. V lost 1 base, J lost 0 bases, and 6 bases stayed unmatched. Germline-derived CDR1 and CDR2 are SGHVS and FQNEAQ. The CDR3 totals 17 residues. The CDR3 protein is CASSLGVAGSSYNEQFF. The CDR3 nucleotides are TGTGCCAGCAGCTTAGGGGTAGCGGGTAGCTCCTACAATGAGCAGTTCTTC.

The chain uses TRBV19 and TRBJ2-7; TRBD2 might be the D (5 bases). The CDR3 spans 14 residues. The V gene lost 3 bases and the J gene lost 2 bases, with 11 bases spanning the gap. Germline V gene lookup returns CDR1 LNHDA and CDR2 SQIVND (reference sequence). In DNA form, the CDR3 reads TGTGCCAGTAGTATCACAGACGGGACCTACGAGCAGTACTTC. As protein: CASSITDGTYEQYF.

The rearrangement uses TRBV29-1 and TRBJ1-2; TRBD1 is a possible D gene (6 bases). The germline V gene encodes CDR1 SQVTM and CDR2 ANQGSEA. The CDR3 spans 12 residues. Trimming shortened V by 7 bases and J by 8 bases, and 17 bases separated the two germline ends. This chain's CDR3 is CSAKQGFGGYTF. For the CDR3, the DNA is TGCAGCGCGAAACAGGGATTCGGGGGCTACACCTTC.

This clone occurred a few times. This sequence joins TRBV6-6 and TRBJ1-1; a weak D match, TRBD1 (6 bases). Germline CDR1 is MNHNY and CDR2 is SVGAGI (reference sequence). V dropped 7 bases and J dropped 6 bases, with 15 bases sitting between them. The CDR3 contains 13 residues. The CDR3: CASTNGGLAEAFF. The CDR3 DNA follows: TGTGCCAGCACCAACGGGGGGCTTGCTGAAGCTTTCTTT.

The chain is built from TRBV27 and TRBJ1-5; D may be TRBD1 (5 bases). CDR3 length: 17 residues. With 6 bases removed from V and 1 base from J, the gap between germline ends came to 19 bases. CDR1 is MNHEY and CDR2 is SMNVEV in the germline V gene (reference sequence). CDR3 DNA sequence: TGTGCCAGCAGAATTACGTCCCAGGGTCGAAGCAATCAGCCCCAGCATTTT. It yields the protein CASRITSQGRSNQPQHF.

V gene TRBV5-3 combines with J gene TRBJ1-3; 8 bases agree with TRBD1. TRBV5-3 is assigned to the ORF class and has an uncertain function. The CDR3 has 14 amino acids. With 0 bases clipped from V and 4 bases from J, the junction kept 0 bases outside the gene matches. Here the CDR3 DNA reads TGTGCCAGAAGCTTGGACAGGGGGGGAAACACCATATATTTT. The encoded protein is CARSLDRGGNTIYF.

The J gene is TRBJ2-2, the V gene TRBV6-5, with a possible D match to TRBD2 (6 bases). The ends were cut back, 5 bases at V and 8 bases at J, with 15 bases in the middle. Germline CDR1 and CDR2: MNHEY and SVGAGI. The CDR3 consists of 14 residues. The CDR3 region is CASSPTRAMGELFF. Here the CDR3 DNA reads TGTGCCAGCAGTCCGACTAGGGCCATGGGGGAGCTGTTTTTT.

DNA for the CDR3: TGTGCCAGCAGCAGGGACGGAACCGTTTATAGCTCCTACGAGCAGTACTTC. Protein product: CASSRDGTVYSSYEQYF. The chain joins TRBV5-8 to TRBJ2-7; D might be TRBD1 or TRBD2, each matching 5 bases. The CDR3 sequence is 17 residues long. The V gene lost 4 bases and the J gene lost 0 bases, with 20 bases spanning the gap. Germline lookup yields CDR1 SGHTS and CDR2 YDEGEE.

The J gene is TRBJ2-7, the V gene TRBV30; D might be TRBD2 (6 bases). The germline V and J ends were trimmed by 0 bases and 0 bases, with 9 bases remaining between them. Germline values: CDR1 GTSNPN, CDR2 SVGIG (reference sequence). There are 14 residues in the CDR3. The CDR3 here is CAWSVGGNSYEQYF. The CDR3 nucleotides are TGTGCCTGGAGTGTCGGAGGGAACTCCTACGAGCAGTACTTC.

The chain combines TRBV6-4 with TRBJ2-1, with 9 bases lining up with TRBD2. CDR1 is MRHNA, CDR2 SNTAGT, per germline. The CDR3 is 14 amino acids. Germline trimming cut 0 bases from V and 6 bases from J; bases unmatched to any gene: 0. CDR3 sequence (DNA): TGTGCCAGCAGTGACTCTAGCGGGAGCAATGAGCAGTTCTTC. Its translation: CASSDSSGSNEQFF.

The J gene is TRBJ1-5, the V gene TRBV18; unclear D gene. The germline gives CDR1 KGHSH, CDR2 LQKENI. V lost 2 bases and J 0 bases, leaving 8 bases between the germline ends. CDR3 length: 15 residues. The CDR3 reads CASSPSGFSNQPQHF. DNA of the CDR3: TGTGCCAGCTCACCAAGTGGGTTTAGCAATCAGCCCCAGCATTTT.

The J gene is TRBJ1-2, the V gene TRBV29-1; D not resolved. CDR3 length: 13 amino acids. Germline loops: CDR1 SQVTM, CDR2 ANQGSEA. V was cut by 0 bases and J by 6 bases, with 11 bases left in between. The CDR3 DNA reads as TGCAGCGTTGAAGATCCCAGGCGCGATGGCTACACCTTC. This sequence encodes CSVEDPRRDGYTF.